Listed below are T cell receptor beta chains from one sample, sequenced in a study of regulatory T cells in long-lasting Graves disease. TCRdb fed the multiplex PCR reads into MiXCR, producing one record per CDR3 protein. Of about 220,000 distinct CDR3 sequences listed, approximately 20% were seen once; the top ten hold approximately 20%. This specimen was peripheral blood mononuclear cells (PBMCs), taken at new diagnosis, from a patient treated with antithyroid drugs. These receptors were obtained from a female donor with Graves disease. Both conserved end residues are part of each CDR3. The D gene is left open where the match is weak. Size tells how often a clone was seen (once, few, many) or the class of an expanded clone, and some rows leave it out.

CASHPGQLQETQYF,TGTGCCAGCCATCCCGGACAGCTCCAAGAGACCCAGTACTTC,NA,NA,TRBV28,TRBJ2-5
CATSDRGHQETQYF,TGTGCCACCAGTGACCGGGGTCACCAAGAGACCCAGTACTTC,many,NA,TRBV24-1,TRBJ2-5
CSARDRKQGFRDTQYF,TGCAGTGCTAGAGATAGGAAACAGGGATTCCGAGATACGCAGTATTTT,many,NA,TRBV20-1,TRBJ2-3
CASSPEDSKIYGYTF,TGTGCCAGCAGCCCTGAGGACAGCAAAATCTATGGCTACACCTTC,many,NA,TRBV27,TRBJ1-2
CASSSTGSGTEAFF,TGTGCCAGCAGCTCCACAGGATCGGGAACTGAAGCTTTCTTT,NA,NA,TRBV2,TRBJ1-1
CAISDSGEAPEAFF,TGTGCCATCAGTGACTCCGGGGAGGCTCCTGAAGCTTTCTTT,many,NA,TRBV10-3,TRBJ1-1
CASSEPGSSYNEQFF,TGCGCCAGCAGTGAGCCAGGGAGCTCCTACAATGAGCAGTTCTTC,few,NA,TRBV10-1,TRBJ2-1
CASSYEGRIPYEQYF,TGTGCCAGCAGTTATGAGGGACGGATACCCTACGAGCAGTACTTC,NA,NA,TRBV6-9,TRBJ2-7
CAWRTGQGQFF,TGTGCCTGGAGAACGGGACAGGGTCAGTTCTTC,many,TRBD1,TRBV30,TRBJ2-1
CASSPLPTTGELFF,TGTGCCAGCAGCCCCCTCCCTACGACCGGGGAGCTGTTTTTT,many,NA,TRBV3-1,TRBJ2-2
CASSPPGQGQDTQYF,TGTGCCAGCTCACCACCGGGACAGGGACAAGATACGCAGTATTTT,many,TRBD1,TRBV18,TRBJ2-3
CASSQGLAGGNEQFF,TGTGCCAGCAGCCAAGGACTAGCGGGAGGTAATGAGCAGTTCTTC,NA,TRBD2,TRBV3-1,TRBJ2-1
CASSADRDREGEQYF,TGTGCCAGCAGTGCGGACCGGGACCGAGAAGGCGAGCAGTACTTC,many,NA,TRBV27,TRBJ2-7
CASSLAKGAAYEQYF,TGTGCTAGCAGCTTAGCTAAGGGGGCCGCCTACGAGCAGTACTTC,many,TRBD1,TRBV7-7,TRBJ2-7
CASSPQVGAVYNEQFF,TGTGCCAGCAGCCCCCAAGTCGGGGCGGTTTATAATGAGCAGTTCTTC,few,NA,TRBV7-3,TRBJ2-1
CASSQGGHNTEAFF,TGTGCCAGCAGCCAAGGGGGCCATAACACTGAAGCTTTCTTT,NA,TRBD1,TRBV7-3,TRBJ1-1
CASSLVFQPAFF,TGTGCCAGCAGCTTAGTGTTTCAGCCGGCTTTCTTT,many,NA,TRBV11-3,TRBJ1-1
CASSYSGVEQYF,TGTGCCAGCAGTTACTCGGGGGTCGAGCAGTACTTC,NA,NA,TRBV6-5,TRBJ2-7
CSARVPGGGDGYTF,TGCAGTGCTAGAGTCCCCGGGGGCGGGGATGGCTACACCTTC,many,NA,TRBV20-1,TRBJ1-2
CASSDLELAFNEQFF,TGTGCCAGCAGCGACCTGGAACTAGCGTTCAATGAGCAGTTCTTC,many,TRBD2,TRBV2,TRBJ2-1
CASSRQGSNQPQHF,TGTGCCAGCAGCCGACAGGGGAGCAATCAGCCCCAGCATTTT,many,TRBD1,TRBV2,TRBJ1-5
CASSLDPGAYYGYTF,TGTGCCAGCAGCTTAGATCCGGGGGCTTACTATGGCTACACCTTC,NA,NA,TRBV11-2,TRBJ1-2
CASSLGRGRNQPQHF,TGTGCCAGCAGCTTGGGGCGGGGGCGGAATCAGCCCCAGCATTTT,many,NA,TRBV7-8,TRBJ1-5
CASSPRAGRYTNTEAFF,TGTGCCAGCAGCCCTCGGGCAGGGAGATATACGAACACTGAAGCTTTCTTT,many,NA,TRBV5-6,TRBJ1-1
CASSILPAGRSSYEQYF,TGTGCCAGTAGTATCCTCCCGGCCGGTAGGTCTTCCTACGAGCAGTACTTC,few,NA,TRBV19,TRBJ2-7
CATSDFGAGQGPEKLFF,TGTGCCACCAGTGATTTCGGAGCGGGACAGGGCCCTGAAAAACTGTTTTTT,many,TRBD1,TRBV24-1,TRBJ1-4
CASSTSGRGDTQYF,TGTGCCAGTAGTACTAGCGGGAGGGGCGATACGCAGTATTTT,many,TRBD2,TRBV19,TRBJ2-3
CASSLWTANPPLHF,TGTGCCAGCAGTTTATGGACAGCGAATCCACCCCTCCACTTT,NA,NA,TRBV27,TRBJ1-6
CASSGQGTRDGYTF,TGTGCCAGCAGTGGGCAGGGAACTAGAGATGGCTACACCTTC,NA,NA,TRBV2,TRBJ1-2
CASSQHTGSEQYF,TGTGCCAGCAGCCAACATACTGGAAGCGAGCAGTACTTC,NA,NA,TRBV4-2,TRBJ2-7
CATSEAGDEDTQYF,TGTGCCACCAGTGAAGCGGGGGATGAGGATACGCAGTATTTT,few,TRBD2,TRBV24-1,TRBJ2-3
CASRGTSQETQYF,TGTGCCAGCCGGGGAACCAGCCAAGAGACCCAGTACTTC,many,NA,TRBV18,TRBJ2-5
CASSSRTGADTQYF,TGTGCCAGCAGCTCGCGAACAGGGGCGGATACGCAGTATTTT,many,TRBD1,TRBV7-2,TRBJ2-3
CASSSGTVVEQYF,TGTGCCAGCAGTTCCGGGACGGTCGTCGAGCAGTACTTC,NA,NA,TRBV28,TRBJ2-7
CASSLDTDYGYTF,TGTGCCAGCAGTTTAGACACAGATTATGGCTACACCTTC,many,NA,TRBV28,TRBJ1-2
CASSKGGLQETQYF,TGTGCCAGCAGTAAAGGGGGGTTACAAGAGACCCAGTACTTC,many,NA,TRBV6-2/TRBV6-3,TRBJ2-5
CASSLLPGNTSPLHF,TGTGCCAGCAGCCTCCTACCGGGAAATACTTCACCCCTCCACTTT,many,NA,TRBV7-3,TRBJ1-6
CASSVNRGETQYF,TGTGCCAGTAGTGTTAACAGGGGAGAGACCCAGTACTTC,many,TRBD1,TRBV19,TRBJ2-5
CASSEDGQPQHF,TGTGCCAGCAGTGAAGACGGTCAGCCCCAGCATTTT,once,NA,TRBV2,TRBJ1-5
CASSERGLYGYTF,TGTGCCAGCAGTGAAAGGGGGCTCTATGGCTACACCTTC,many,TRBD1,TRBV6-1,TRBJ1-2
CASSQDTQGASTDTQYF,TGCGCCAGCAGCCAAGACACCCAGGGGGCAAGCACAGATACGCAGTATTTT,many,TRBD1,TRBV4-1,TRBJ2-3
CASSEILSHGYTF,TGTGCCAGCAGTGAAATACTCTCTCATGGCTACACCTTC,many,NA,TRBV2,TRBJ1-2
CASSTPARTDTQYF,TGTGCCAGTAGTACCCCGGCGCGCACAGATACGCAGTATTTT,many,NA,TRBV19,TRBJ2-3
CASSPSIDRANGYTF,TGCGCCAGCAGCCCTTCTATCGACAGGGCGAATGGCTACACCTTC,many,TRBD1,TRBV4-1,TRBJ1-2
CASSPGQGRRETF,TGTGCCAGCAGCCCCGGGCAGGGTAGAAGGGAGACCTTC,few,NA,TRBV7-9,TRBJ1-2
CASSLSRGGPNTGELFF,TGTGCCAGCAGTCTGTCACGGGGCGGACCGAACACCGGGGAGCTGTTTTTT,many,NA,TRBV3-1,TRBJ2-2
CASSVDTSGANVLTF,TGTGCCAGCAGTGTCGACACCTCTGGGGCCAACGTCCTGACTTTC,many,NA,TRBV6-1,TRBJ2-6
CASSYYRQGSTGYTF,TGTGCCAGCAGTTACTACCGACAGGGATCTACGGGCTACACCTTC,many,TRBD1,TRBV6-5,TRBJ1-2
CAISESSSGSAYNEQFF,TGTGCCATCAGTGAGTCGTCGAGCGGGAGTGCCTACAATGAGCAGTTCTTC,many,TRBD2,TRBV10-3,TRBJ2-1
CASSLDLGEQYF,TGCGCCAGCAGCCTGGATCTGGGAGAGCAGTACTTC,NA,NA,TRBV5-1,TRBJ2-7
CASSELGTNYGYTF,TGTGCCAGCAGTGAACTCGGGACTAACTATGGCTACACCTTC,many,NA,TRBV6-1,TRBJ1-2
CASSLSTSNQPQHF,TGTGCCAGCAGTTTATCGACTAGCAATCAGCCCCAGCATTTT,many,NA,TRBV27,TRBJ1-5
CASSQIYSYEQYF,TGTGCCAGCAGCCAGATCTACTCCTACGAGCAGTACTTC,many,NA,TRBV3-1,TRBJ2-7